Shown below are 28 T cell receptor beta chains from a single sample sequenced in a study of cytomegalovirus exposure and HLA in healthy donors (TCRdb year 2017). The library was obtained by the immunoSEQ multiplex PCR assay. For the multiplex PCR, a mixture combining 60 forward primers for TCR Vbeta segments and 13 reverse primers for TCR Jbeta segments was used. TCRdb provides this immuneACCESS table in a form limited to in-frame rearrangements. Some clones are lacking; in checked studies, under half of them reflect an unresolved V gene, and why the rest are absent is not known. The sample data list nearly 200,000 clones, and roughly 83% of these were observed just once. Approximately 0.4% of the sample belongs to the ten largest clones. Sequencing was carried out using PBMCs. The receptors stem from a male donor in good health and CMV-seropositive.

V is TRBV2 and J is TRBJ2-1, with 8 bases identical to TRBD1. The germline V gene has CDR1 SNHLY and CDR2 FYNNEI. V trimming: 8 bases; J trimming: 4 bases; junction bases outside the gene matches: 7. The CDR3 sequence is 14 residues long. The chain's CDR3 is CASLRDRLYNEQFF. The CDR3 nucleotides read TGTGCCAGCCTACGGGACAGGCTTTACAATGAGCAGTTCTTC.

In its sample, this clone was seen once. The chain joins TRBV4-2 to TRBJ2-3; 12 bases fit TRBD2. There are 18 residues in the CDR3. With 0 bases clipped from V and 3 bases from J, the junction kept 7 bases outside the gene matches. CDR1 is LGHNA and CDR2 is YNFKEQ in the germline V gene. In DNA, the CDR3 is TGTGCCAGCAGCCAAGATGGAACTAGCGGGGGGTTAACAGATACGCAGTATTTT. The encoded protein is CASSQDGTSGGLTDTQYF.

This sequence joins TRBV6-5 and TRBJ2-7, with D perhaps matching TRBD2 (5 bases). The CDR3 runs 16 residues. Germline V gives CDR1 MNHEY, CDR2 SVGAGI. Trimming took off 0 bases at V and 2 bases at J, with 14 bases between the two ends. In nucleotides, the CDR3 is TGTGCCAGCAGTTACTCGACTCCGGGATTGACCTACGAGCAGTACTTC. Its protein is CASSYSTPGLTYEQYF.

CDR3 residues: CAWKGASGYGYTF. The CDR3 DNA sequence: TGTGCCTGGAAGGGGGCCTCTGGCTATGGCTACACCTTC. The chain recombines TRBV30 with TRBJ1-2; 7 positions match TRBD1. V lost 4 bases, J lost 4 bases, and 6 bases stayed unmatched. Germline CDR1 is GTSNPN and CDR2 is SVGIG (reference sequence). The CDR3 runs to 13 residues. Filled out from reference TRBV30 and TRBJ1-2, the complete variable domain reads SQTIHQWPATLVQPVGSPLSLECTVEGTSNPNLYWYRQAAGRGLQLLFYSVGIGQISSEVPQNLSASRPQDRQFILSSKKLLLSDSGFYLCAWKGASGYGYTFGSGTRLTVV.

The gene calls are TRBV9 and TRBJ2-7, with a tentative D call TRBD1 (5 bases). This CDR3 comprises 14 residues. Trimming cost V 4 bases and J 3 bases, with 14 bases left between them. Germline V gene data show CDR1 as SGDLS and CDR2 as YYNGEE. This chain's CDR3 is CASSPLPQGYEQYF. In DNA form, the CDR3 reads TGTGCCAGCAGCCCACTCCCCCAGGGCTACGAGCAGTACTTC.

V and J are TRBV5-8 and TRBJ1-2; D is perhaps TRBD1 (6 bases). Germline V gene data show CDR1 as SGHTS and CDR2 as YDEGEE. V lost 0 bases to trimming and J lost 3 bases, with 12 bases between them. The CDR3 spans 15 residues. CDR3: CASSLGGGFDYGYTF. As DNA, the CDR3 is TGTGCCAGCAGCTTGGGAGGGGGATTTGACTATGGCTACACCTTC.

The V and J genes are TRBV7-2 and TRBJ2-3; D remains ambiguous. Germline CDR1 and CDR2: SGHTA and FQGNSA. The CDR3 has 14 amino acids. Trimming removed 5 bases at V and 6 bases at J, with 15 bases between. DNA for the CDR3: TGTGCCAGCAGCGTAACCTCAATCGGGGATACGCAGTATTTT. It yields the protein CASSVTSIGDTQYF.

V gene TRBV5-5 combines with J gene TRBJ1-3; weak D call: TRBD1 (6 bases). Germline-derived CDR1 and CDR2 are SGHKS and YYEKEE (reference sequence). V was pared by 0 bases and J by 4 bases, with 17 bases between. The CDR3 is 17 amino acids. CDR3 bases: TGTGCCAGCAGCTTGGGCGCTACAGGGCTCTCCGGAAACACCATATATTTT. It yields the protein CASSLGATGLSGNTIYF.

This chain links TRBV4-2 with TRBJ2-7; 10 bases match TRBD2. There are 15 residues in the CDR3. The junction had 10 bases not matched to a gene; V was cut back by 5 bases and J by 6 bases. Germline V gene data show CDR1 as LGHNA and CDR2 as YNFKEQ. The CDR3 nucleotides are TGTGCCAGCAGCTCTCTAGCGGGGGACCCTCTCGAGCAGTACTTC. It codes for CASSSLAGDPLEQYF.

The J gene is TRBJ2-2, the V gene TRBV9; TRBD1 might be the D (6 bases). CDR3 length equals 20 residues. Trimming stripped 0 bases from V and 0 bases from J, with 21 bases between. Germline loops: CDR1 SGDLS, CDR2 YYNGEE. The CDR3 spells CASSVEGWAGADSNTGELFF. Here the CDR3 DNA reads TGTGCCAGCAGCGTAGAGGGTTGGGCAGGGGCCGACTCGAACACCGGGGAGCTGTTTTTT.

The chain combines TRBV4-3 with TRBJ2-1; TRBD2 matches at 10 bases. The germline CDR1 and CDR2 sequences are LGHNA and YSLEER. CDR3 length equals 16 residues. J lost 10 bases, V lost 1 base, and 10 bases had no gene match. The chain's CDR3 is CASSQVRLAGRVEQFF. The CDR3 bases are TGCGCCAGCAGCCAAGTTCGACTAGCGGGCCGGGTAGAGCAGTTCTTC.

This clone has only a few counts. The chain couples TRBV11-3 to TRBJ2-2, with unresolved D. The CDR3 is 14 residues long. Germline V gene data show CDR1 as SGHNT and CDR2 as YENEEA. Trimming pared 5 bases from V and 0 bases from J, leaving 7 bases between. Here the CDR3 reads CASSRTANTGELFF. As DNA, the CDR3 is TGTGCCAGCAGCCGTACAGCGAACACCGGGGAGCTGTTTTTT. The whole variable domain, filled in from reference TRBV11-3 and TRBJ2-2, reads EAGVVQSPRYKIIEKKQPVAFWCNPISGHNTLYWYLQNLGQGPELLIRYENEEAVDDSQLPKDRFSAERLKGVDSTLKIQPAELGDSAVYLCASSRTANTGELFFGEGSRLTVL.

The chain has TRBV7-2 and TRBJ2-2; D uncertain. Trimming cost V 1 base and J 1 base, with 10 bases left between them. CDR1 and CDR2 from the germline V gene are SGHTA and FQGNSA. The CDR3 runs 16 residues. The CDR3 nucleotides are TGTGCCAGCAGCTTAGGGAGAATTAGGAACACCGGGGAGCTGTTTTTT. This encodes CASSLGRIRNTGELFF.

This chain joins TRBV9 and TRBJ1-6; TRBD1 matches 10 bases. Trimming cost V 3 bases and J 8 bases; bases outside gene matches: 5. This CDR3 has 15 amino acids. Germline V gives CDR1 SGDLS, CDR2 YYNGEE. The CDR3 spells CASSGSGTGDSPLHF. The CDR3 DNA sequence: TGTGCCAGCAGCGGATCCGGGACAGGGGATTCACCCCTCCACTTT. The full variable domain, with the rest looked up from reference TRBV9 and TRBJ1-6, is DSGVTQTPKHLITATGQRVTLRCSPRSGDLSVYWYQQSLDQGLQFLIQYYNGEERAKGNILERFSAQQFPDLHSELNLSSLELGDSALYFCASSGSGTGDSPLHFGNGTRLTVT.

V gene TRBV25-1 combines with J gene TRBJ2-5, with D unresolved. V dropped 4 bases and J dropped 3 bases, with 6 bases sitting between them. The CDR3 totals 12 residues. Per germline, CDR1 MGHDK and CDR2 SYGVNS. This CDR3 is CASSAREETQYF. DNA of the CDR3: TGTGCCAGCAGTGCCCGGGAAGAGACCCAGTACTTC.

The J gene is TRBJ1-1, the V gene TRBV27, with 7 bases fitting TRBD1. CDR3 length: 14 amino acids. V was pared by 4 bases and J by 1 base, with 3 bases of the junction left unmatched. The germline gives CDR1 MNHEY, CDR2 SMNVEV (reference sequence). In nucleotides, the CDR3 is TGTGCCAGCAGTTCTCAGGGGGGGAACACTGAAGCTTTCTTT. Its protein product is CASSSQGGNTEAFF.

The chain links TRBV10-1 to TRBJ2-2; TRBD2 agrees at 11 bases. This CDR3 is 16 amino acids long. Germline values: CDR1 WNHNN, CDR2 SYGVQD (reference sequence). V shed 2 bases and J 7 bases; nucleotides not matched to a gene: 6. The CDR3 is CASSEVAGGPRGELFF. In nucleotides, the CDR3 is TGCGCCAGCAGTGAGGTAGCGGGAGGGCCCCGCGGGGAGCTGTTTTTT.

The chain links TRBV27 to TRBJ2-1, with D tentatively TRBD2 (5 bases). This CDR3 is built from 14 residues. The germline gives CDR1 MNHEY, CDR2 SMNVEV (reference sequence). The V gene lost 4 bases and the J gene lost 4 bases, with 11 bases spanning the gap. The CDR3 DNA follows: TGTGCCAGCAGTTCCCCGGGATCTTACAATGAGCAGTTCTTC. Its protein product is CASSSPGSYNEQFF.

This rearrangement joins TRBV4-3 to TRBJ1-6; 10 bases are a match to TRBD1. Germline V gene sequence: CDR1 LGHNA, CDR2 YSLEER. The length of the CDR3 is 17 residues. V lost 1 base, J lost 1 base, and 1 base stayed unmatched. CDR3: CASSQGTGGSYNSPLHF. The CDR3 DNA sequence: TGCGCCAGCAGCCAAGGGACAGGGGGGTCCTATAATTCACCCCTCCACTTT.

This clone showed up just a few times. The chain employs TRBV19 and TRBJ1-1; D unresolved. Germline CDR1 and CDR2: LNHDA and SQIVND (reference sequence). The CDR3 consists of 17 residues. Trimming stripped 6 bases from V and 0 bases from J, with 20 bases between. The CDR3 bases are TGTGCCAGTAGCCGACTATCCTTGCCGGGAATGAACACTGAAGCTTTCTTT. This gives the protein CASSRLSLPGMNTEAFF.

DNA of the CDR3: TGTGCCAGCAGCCCGGGGACTAGCGGGAGGGGAAATACGCAGTATTTT. It specifies CASSPGTSGRGNTQYF. The chain employs TRBV5-4 and TRBJ2-3; 16 nucleotides line up with TRBD2. The CDR3 runs 16 residues. The germline V gene has CDR1 SGHNT and CDR2 YYREEE (reference sequence). The V and J ends lost 4 bases and 7 bases, in that order; junction bases with no gene match: 6.

The chain combines TRBV18 with TRBJ1-1, with TRBD1 identical over 9 bases. Germline lookup yields CDR1 KGHSH and CDR2 LQKENI. The CDR3 has 13 residues. Germline trimming cut 3 bases from V and 9 bases from J; bases unmatched to any gene: 5. CDR3 sequence reads: CASSPGQGYQAFF. CDR3 nucleotide sequence: TGTGCCAGCTCACCTGGACAGGGGTATCAAGCTTTCTTT.

The V gene is TRBV6-1, the J gene TRBJ2-1; 12 positions agree with TRBD2. The CDR3 contains 18 residues. J was trimmed by 2 bases and V by 4 bases; bases with no gene match: 9. Germline lookup yields CDR1 MNHNS and CDR2 SASEGT. CDR3 loop: CASSGGGGLAGPYNEQFF. CDR3 in DNA: TGTGCCAGCAGTGGAGGAGGCGGACTAGCGGGACCCTACAATGAGCAGTTCTTC.

A few counts support this clone. The rearrangement links TRBV29-1 to TRBJ1-5, with D hard to call. Germline V gene sequence: CDR1 SQVTM, CDR2 ANQGSEA. Deletions cut 1 base from V and 9 bases from J, with 10 bases between. The CDR3 runs 12 residues. CDR3 in amino acids: CSVEVSRSPQHF. CDR3 bases: TGCAGCGTTGAAGTTTCCCGGTCGCCCCAGCATTTT. The whole variable domain, filled in from reference TRBV29-1 and TRBJ1-5, reads SAVISQKPSRDICQRGTSLTIQCQVDSQVTMMFWYRQQPGQSLTLIATANQGSEATYESGFVIDKFPISRPNLTFSTLTVSNMSPEDSSIYLCSVEVSRSPQHFGDGTRLSIL.

The table lists this clone with a few counts. The chain uses TRBV2 and TRBJ1-2; 7 nucleotides line up with TRBD1. Germline CDR1 is SNHLY and CDR2 is FYNNEI. The CDR3 covers 11 residues. V lost 6 bases and J lost 7; bases outside the gene matches: 2. CDR3 bases: TGTGCCAGCAGAGACAGGGTTGGCTACACCTTC. Amino acids: CASRDRVGYTF.

The V gene is TRBV30, the J gene TRBJ2-3, with 8 bases fitting TRBD2. V lost 2 bases, J lost 2 bases, and 12 bases stayed unmatched. This CDR3 spans 17 amino acids. Germline V gene data show CDR1 as GTSNPN and CDR2 as SVGIG (reference sequence). The CDR3 loop reads CAWSRGGLDQPTDTQYF. CDR3 sequence (DNA): TGTGCCTGGAGTCGGGGGGGACTAGACCAACCCACAGATACGCAGTATTTT.

J is TRBJ2-3 and V is TRBV7-3, with 11 nucleotides matching TRBD2. Germline V gene data show CDR1 as SGHTA and CDR2 as FQGTGA. The CDR3 spans 15 residues. V dropped 8 bases and J dropped 4; count of bases not matched to a gene: 8. The CDR3 coding sequence is TGTGCCAGCGCGGTAGCGGGGGGGAAGGCAGATACGCAGTATTTT. It yields the protein CASAVAGGKADTQYF.

V is TRBV28 and J is TRBJ2-1; 11 nucleotides line up with TRBD2. The CDR3 length is 13 residues. CDR1 is MDHEN and CDR2 is SYDVKM in the germline V gene. Trimming took 10 bases from V and 9 from J; bases not matched to a gene: 8. The CDR3 spells CAILAGGPGEQFF. Here the CDR3 DNA reads TGTGCCATCTTAGCGGGAGGGCCAGGTGAGCAGTTCTTC.